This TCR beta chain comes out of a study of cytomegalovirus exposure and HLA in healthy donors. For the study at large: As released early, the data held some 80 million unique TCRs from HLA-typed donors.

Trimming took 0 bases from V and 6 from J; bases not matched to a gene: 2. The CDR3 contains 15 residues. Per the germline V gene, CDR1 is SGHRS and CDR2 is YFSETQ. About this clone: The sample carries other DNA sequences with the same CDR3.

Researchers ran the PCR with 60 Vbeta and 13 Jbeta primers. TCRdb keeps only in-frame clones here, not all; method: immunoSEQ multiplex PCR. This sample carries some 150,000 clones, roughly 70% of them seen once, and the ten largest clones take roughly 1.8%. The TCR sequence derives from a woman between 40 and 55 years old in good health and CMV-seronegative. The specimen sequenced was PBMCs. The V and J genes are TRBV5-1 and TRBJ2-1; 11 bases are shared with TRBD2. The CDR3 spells CASSLVAGGGNEQFF. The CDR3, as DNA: TGCGCCAGCAGCTTGGTAGCGGGGGGGGGCAATGAGCAGTTCTTC.